Listed below are T cell receptor beta chains from one sample, sequenced in a study of T cells in Graves' hyperthyroidism and ophthalmopathy. TCRdb fed the multiplex PCR reads into MiXCR, producing one record per CDR3 protein. This sample carries under 450,000 distinct CDR3 sequences, approximately 14% of them seen once, and the ten largest clones take roughly 7.4%. Sequenced input: blood. Every receptor here comes from a woman aged 18-29 years with Graves' hyperthyroidism. CDR3s include the opening cysteine and the closing phenylalanine or tryptophan. The D gene is left open where the match is weak. Some rows mark clone size as missing; the rest say once, few, many or name a class of expanded clone.

many	TRBJ2-7	TRBD1	TRBV12-3/TRBV12-4	TGTGCCAGCAGGGGACAGACCTACGAGCAGTACTTC	CASRGQTYEQYF
many	TRBJ1-1	-	TRBV5-8	TGTGCCAGCAGCTTGGAGGGCAGGGGATCTGAAGCTTTCTTT	CASSLEGRGSEAFF
many	TRBJ2-1	-	TRBV15	TGTGCCACCAGCCCAATTAGATCGGTGCCCAATGAGCAGTTCTTC	CATSPIRSVPNEQFF
many	TRBJ2-7	-	TRBV28	TGTGCCAGCAGCCAAAACGGGGGTACCTACGAGCAGTACTTC	CASSQNGGTYEQYF
many	TRBJ2-5	-	TRBV9	TGTGCCAGCGGCCCGGACTTCCAAGAGACCCAGTACTTC	CASGPDFQETQYF
many	TRBJ2-7	-	TRBV20-1	TGCAGTGCTCTGGGAAACTCTCGTACCTACGAGCAGTACTTC	CSALGNSRTYEQYF
many	TRBJ2-5	TRBD2	TRBV12-3/TRBV12-4	TGTGCCAGCAGTTGGACTAGCGGGGGTGAGACCCAGTACTTC	CASSWTSGGETQYF
once	TRBJ2-5	TRBD1	TRBV4-1	TGCGCCAGCAGCCAAGCAGGGGGTGCAGAGACCCAGTACTTC	CASSQAGGAETQYF
many	TRBJ2-3	-	TRBV5-1	TGCGCCAGCAGCCCAGGAGCAGCTTCACTCACAGATACGCAGTATTTT	CASSPGAASLTDTQYF
many	TRBJ2-7	-	TRBV20-1	TGCAGTGCTAGAGGGACAGTCACCTACGAGCAGTACTTC	CSARGTVTYEQYF
many	TRBJ2-7	TRBD1	TRBV2	TGTGCCAGCAGTGCACTTCGGACAGGAAACTCCTACGAGCAGTACTTC	CASSALRTGNSYEQYF
many	TRBJ1-4	TRBD1	TRBV7-8	TGTGCCACCTCAGGGGGGGTCGAAGAAAAACTGTTTTTT	CATSGGVEEKLFF
-	TRBJ1-5	-	TRBV24-1	TGTGCCACCAGTGATTTACACAGGGTGCAGCCCCAGCATTTT	CATSDLHRVQPQHF
many	TRBJ2-2	-	TRBV28	TGTGCCAGCAGTTTATTGCAGGGGCTGGACACCGGGGAGCTGTTTTTT	CASSLLQGLDTGELFF
once	TRBJ2-1	TRBD2	TRBV29-1	TGCAGCGCTCAAGGGGGACTAGCGGGAGTTGGGTATGATGAGCAGTTCTTC	CSAQGGLAGVGYDEQFF
many	TRBJ2-2	TRBD2	TRBV4-1	TGCGCCAGCAGCCAAGCGGGTAGCGGGGATAACACCGGGGAGCTGTTTTTT	CASSQAGSGDNTGELFF
few	TRBJ1-1	-	TRBV20-1	TGCAGTGCCCAGAAAAATGCGGTGAAGGGGCGGACTGAAGCTTTCTTT	CSAQKNAVKGRTEAFF
-	TRBJ2-7	-	TRBV24-1	TGTGCCACCCAACAGACGGGAACCTACGAGCAGTACTTC	CATQQTGTYEQYF
many	TRBJ1-4	-	TRBV2	TGTGCCAGCAGTTTGGACAGTACTAATGAAAAACTGTTTTTT	CASSLDSTNEKLFF
-	TRBJ2-7	TRBD1	TRBV5-1	TGCGCCAGCAGCTCCAACAGGGGGCTAGGGTCCTACGAGCAGTACTTC	CASSSNRGLGSYEQYF
-	TRBJ2-3	-	TRBV29-1	TGCGGCGTTCGGGGGGCTTCGAGCACAGATACGCAGTATTTT	CGVRGASSTDTQYF
few	TRBJ1-4	TRBD1	TRBV5-1	TGCGCCAGCAGCAGGACAGGGAGAGGCGAGGCAACTAATGAAAAACTGTTTTTT	CASSRTGRGEATNEKLFF
many	TRBJ2-3	-	TRBV11-3	TGTGCCAGCAGCCAGGGACCCTCAGGGGCAGATACGCAGTATTTT	CASSQGPSGADTQYF
many	TRBJ2-7	TRBD2	TRBV5-8	TGTGCCAGCAGTGAGGGCGGGAGGAGCTCCTACGAGCAGTACTTC	CASSEGGRSSYEQYF
many	TRBJ2-7	TRBD1	TRBV12-3/TRBV12-4	TGTGCGTCAGGGGGTTTATACGAGCAGTACTTC	CASGGLYEQYF
many	TRBJ2-7	TRBD2	TRBV5-1	TGCGCCAGCAGCTCTAGCGGGGGCCTCAGCTCCTACGAGCAGTACTTC	CASSSSGGLSSYEQYF
few	TRBJ2-7	-	TRBV19	TGTGCCAGTAGTGGCGGGCCCCGTGACGGGCAGTACTTC	CASSGGPRDGQYF